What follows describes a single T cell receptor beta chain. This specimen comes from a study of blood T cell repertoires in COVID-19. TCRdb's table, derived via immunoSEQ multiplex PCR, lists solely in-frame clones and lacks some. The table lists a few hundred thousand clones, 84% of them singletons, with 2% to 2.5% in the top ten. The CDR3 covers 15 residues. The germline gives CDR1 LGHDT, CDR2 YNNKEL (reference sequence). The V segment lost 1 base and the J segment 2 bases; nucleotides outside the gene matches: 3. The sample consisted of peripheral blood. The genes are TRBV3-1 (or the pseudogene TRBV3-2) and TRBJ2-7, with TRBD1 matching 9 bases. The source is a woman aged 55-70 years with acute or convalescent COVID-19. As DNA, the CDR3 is TGTGCCAGCAGCCAAGGGACAGGGGATACCTACGAGCAGTACTTC. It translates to CASSQGTGDTYEQYF.